This T cell receptor beta chain appears in the sequencing data of a study of T cells in localized non-small cell lung cancer. Overall study results and limits: In adjacent lung, a median roughly 56 of the top 100 tumor clones were found. An association was observed between higher blood T cell density and longer overall survival. Sequencing, confined to only one tumor region, leaves heterogeneity possible. Tumor showed lower T cell clonality than uninvolved adjacent lung, where it was highest.

Sequencing used immunoSEQ multiplex PCR; TCRdb keeps in-frame clones, though not all of them. The top ten clones hold 21% of a sample with 60,000 to 85,000 clones, less than 90% of them seen once. Details on this clone: The antigen is undetermined.

With 5 bases removed from V and 4 bases from J, the gap between germline ends came to 6 bases. CDR3 length: 12 amino acids. Germline-derived CDR1 and CDR2 are SGHVS and FQNEAQ. The source material was peripheral blood, sampled before any cancer treatment. This chain uses TRBV7-8 with TRBJ1-3, with D hard to call. This clonotype was sampled from a male donor at least 60 years old with stage III squamous cell lung carcinoma. This CDR3 is CASSTQGNTIYF. CDR3 nucleotide sequence: TGTGCCAGCAGCACACAGGGAAACACCATATATTTT.